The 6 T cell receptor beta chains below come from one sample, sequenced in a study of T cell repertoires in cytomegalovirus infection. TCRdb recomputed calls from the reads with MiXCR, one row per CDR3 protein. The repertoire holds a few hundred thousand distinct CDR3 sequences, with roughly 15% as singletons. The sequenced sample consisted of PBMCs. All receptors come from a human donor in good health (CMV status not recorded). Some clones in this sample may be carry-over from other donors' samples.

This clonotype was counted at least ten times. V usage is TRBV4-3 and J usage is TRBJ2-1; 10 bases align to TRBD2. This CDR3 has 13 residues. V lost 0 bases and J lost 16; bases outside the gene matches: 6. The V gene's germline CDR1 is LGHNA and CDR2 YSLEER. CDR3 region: CASSQDVAGGCFF. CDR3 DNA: TGCGCCAGCAGCCAAGATGTAGCGGGAGGTTGTTTCTTC.

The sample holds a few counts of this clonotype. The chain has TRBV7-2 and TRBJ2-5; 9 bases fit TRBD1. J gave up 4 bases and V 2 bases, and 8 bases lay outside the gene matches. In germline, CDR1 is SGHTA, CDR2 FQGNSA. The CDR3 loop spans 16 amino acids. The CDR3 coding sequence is TGTGCCAGCAGCTTACAGGGGACAGGGATGGGAGAGACCCAGTACTTC. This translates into CASSLQGTGMGETQYF.

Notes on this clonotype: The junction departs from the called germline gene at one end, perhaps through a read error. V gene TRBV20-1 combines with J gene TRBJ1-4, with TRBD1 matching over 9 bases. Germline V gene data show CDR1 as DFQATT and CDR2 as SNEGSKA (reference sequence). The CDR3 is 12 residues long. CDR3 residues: CSAIRGTGPLSF. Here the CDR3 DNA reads TGCAGTGCTATTCGGGGGACAGGGCCTCTTTCTTTT.

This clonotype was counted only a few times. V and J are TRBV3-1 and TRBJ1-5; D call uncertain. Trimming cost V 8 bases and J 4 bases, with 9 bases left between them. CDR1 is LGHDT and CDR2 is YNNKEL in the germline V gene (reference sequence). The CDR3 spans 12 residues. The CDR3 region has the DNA TGTGCCAGCTTTGGATTTAATCAGCCCCAGCATTTT. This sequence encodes CASFGFNQPQHF.

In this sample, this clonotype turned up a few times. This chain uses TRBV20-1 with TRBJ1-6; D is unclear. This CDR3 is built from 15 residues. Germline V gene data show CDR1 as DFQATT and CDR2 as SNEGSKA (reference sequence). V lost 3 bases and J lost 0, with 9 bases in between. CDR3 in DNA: TGCAGTGCTAGGGCCCTGCTCTCCTATAATTCACCCCTCCACTTT. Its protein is CSARALLSYNSPLHF.

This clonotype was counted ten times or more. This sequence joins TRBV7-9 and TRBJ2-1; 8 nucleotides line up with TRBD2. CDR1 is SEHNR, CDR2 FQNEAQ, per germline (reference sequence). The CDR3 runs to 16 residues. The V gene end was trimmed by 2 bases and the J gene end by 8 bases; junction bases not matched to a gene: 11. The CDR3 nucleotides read TGTGCCAGCAGCTTACAATCGGGAGGGCCGGTATATGAGCAGTTCTTC. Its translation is CASSLQSGGPVYEQFF.